The subject of this entry is one T cell receptor beta chain. Its target is not known. This specimen belongs to a study of cytomegalovirus exposure and HLA in healthy donors. At the level of the study: Earlier work reported approximately 100 million unique TCR beta sequences from about 170 million T cells.

Study conclusions and caveats: Reported findings show TCR beta sequences accurately forecast HLA-A and HLA-B alleles in most subjects. V- and J-gene trimming of TCR beta was linked (in a later analysis) to a missense DCLRE1C variant. Researchers reported in a later analysis that common viral pathogens appeared linked to several top clusters.

PCR primers comprised 60 Vbeta and 13 Jbeta primers. The method was immunoSEQ multiplex PCR; TCRdb's version includes in-frame clones alone and lacks a portion of them. In the table there are 150,000 to 200,000 clones, approximately 82% of which are singletons. Germline V gene data show CDR1 as LGHNA and CDR2 as YNFKEQ. The CDR3 length is 14 residues. Trimming stripped 0 bases from V and 8 bases from J, with 13 bases between. The clonotype comes from a male donor in good health and CMV-seronegative. The chain couples TRBV4-2 to TRBJ1-2, with D perhaps matching TRBD1 (6 bases). Source material: PBMCs. The DNA of the CDR3 is TGTGCCAGCAGCCAAGATATCACAGGGTGGGGCTACACCTTC. This codes for CASSQDITGWGYTF.